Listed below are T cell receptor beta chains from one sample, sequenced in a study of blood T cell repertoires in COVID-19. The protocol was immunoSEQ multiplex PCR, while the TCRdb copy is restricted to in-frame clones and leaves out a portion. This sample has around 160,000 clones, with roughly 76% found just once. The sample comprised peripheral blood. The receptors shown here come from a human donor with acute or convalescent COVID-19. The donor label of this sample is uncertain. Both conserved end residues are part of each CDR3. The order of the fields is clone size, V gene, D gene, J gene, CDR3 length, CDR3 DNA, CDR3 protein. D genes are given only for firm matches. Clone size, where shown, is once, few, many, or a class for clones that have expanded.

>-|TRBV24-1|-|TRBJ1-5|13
TGTGCCACCAGTGAAACAGGGTATCAGCCCCAGCATTTT
CATSETGYQPQHF
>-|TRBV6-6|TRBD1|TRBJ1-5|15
TGTGCCAGCAGTTACTCCAAGGGGGCCCAACAGCCCCAGCATTTT
CASSYSKGAQQPQHF
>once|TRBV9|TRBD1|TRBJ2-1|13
TGTGCCAGCAGCGGTAGACAGGGCAATGAGCAGTTCTTC
CASSGRQGNEQFF
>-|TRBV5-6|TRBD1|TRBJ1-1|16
TGTGCCAGCAGCGTCTCGGGACAGGGTATGAACACTGAAGCTTTCTTT
CASSVSGQGMNTEAFF
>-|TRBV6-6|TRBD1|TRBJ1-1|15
TGTGCCAGCAGTTACGGGGGACAGGGGGGTACTGAAGCTTTCTTT
CASSYGGQGGTEAFF
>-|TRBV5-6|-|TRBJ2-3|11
TGTGCCAGCAGCCAAACAGATACGCAGTATTTT
CASSQTDTQYF
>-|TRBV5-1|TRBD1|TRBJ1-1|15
TGCGCCAGCAGCCACCTGGGACAGACGAACACTGAAGCTTTCTTT
CASSHLGQTNTEAFF
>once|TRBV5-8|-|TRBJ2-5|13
TGTGCCAGCAGCTTGGGAGGGGGTGAGACCCAGTACTTC
CASSLGGGETQYF
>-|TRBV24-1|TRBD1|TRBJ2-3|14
TGTGCCACCACGTCGGGACAGCCCACAGATACGCAGTATTTT
CATTSGQPTDTQYF
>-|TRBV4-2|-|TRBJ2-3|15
TGTGCCAGCAGCCAAGATCGAGCGACGGGAGATACGCAGTATTTT
CASSQDRATGDTQYF
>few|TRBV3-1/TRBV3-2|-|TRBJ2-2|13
TGTGCCAGCAGCCAGGCAGACACCGGGGAGCTGTTTTTT
CASSQADTGELFF
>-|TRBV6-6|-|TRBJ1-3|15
TGTGCCAGCAGTCGGCGGACAGCCTCTGGAAACACCATATATTTT
CASSRRTASGNTIYF
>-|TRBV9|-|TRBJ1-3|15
TGTGCCAGCAGCCCACGACAGGCCTCTGGAAACACCATATATTTT
CASSPRQASGNTIYF
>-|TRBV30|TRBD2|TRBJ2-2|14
TGTGCCCTCCAAAGACTAGCGTCCACCGGGGAGCTGTTTTTT
CALQRLASTGELFF
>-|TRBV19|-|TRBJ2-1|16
TGTGCCAGTAGTATATTTGGTGGAGGGTCCTACAATGAGCAGTTCTTC
CASSIFGGGSYNEQFF
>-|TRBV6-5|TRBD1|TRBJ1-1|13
TGTGCCAGCAGACGACAGGGAGGCACTGAAGCTTTCTTT
CASRRQGGTEAFF
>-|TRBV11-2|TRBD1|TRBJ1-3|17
TGTGCCAGCAGCTCGTTGCCGGGACAGGACCTTGGAAACACCATATATTTT
CASSSLPGQDLGNTIYF
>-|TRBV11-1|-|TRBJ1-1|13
TGTGCCAGCAGCCCTCCCCCGGGCACTGAAGCTTTCTTT
CASSPPPGTEAFF
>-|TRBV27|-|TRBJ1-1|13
TGTGCCAGCAGTCTTGGGGGAGGGTTTGGCGCTTTCTTT
CASSLGGGFGAFF
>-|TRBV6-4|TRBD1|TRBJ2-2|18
TGTGCCAGCAGTCCCCAAAGTGGCCCGGACAGGCGCGCCGGGGAGCTGTTTTTT
CASSPQSGPDRRAGELFF
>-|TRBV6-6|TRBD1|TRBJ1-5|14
TGTGCCAGCAGTTTACAGGGGCCGGGTCAGCCCCAGCATTTT
CASSLQGPGQPQHF
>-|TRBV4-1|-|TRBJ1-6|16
TGCGCCAGCAGCCAATCGTCGGGCTCCTATAATTCACCCCTCCACTTT
CASSQSSGSYNSPLHF
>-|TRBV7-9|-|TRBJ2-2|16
TGTGCCAGCACCCTTTTCCCGGGACACAACACCGGGGAGCTGTTTTTT
CASTLFPGHNTGELFF